The T cell receptor (beta chain) described here comes from a study of blood T cell repertoires in COVID-19. Germline V CDR1 and CDR2: MGHRA, YSYEKL. This CDR3 is 14 amino acids long. After removal of 5 bases from V and 0 bases from J, the junction contained 3 bases not matched to a gene. TCRdb's copy holds only in-frame clones and misses some; the assay was immunoSEQ multiplex PCR. The sample carries a few hundred thousand clones, 88% recorded once. This clone was recorded only once. The V and J genes are TRBV4-1 and TRBJ1-1, with TRBD1 identical over 7 bases. This sequence originates from a woman in her 50s with active or convalescent COVID-19. Material for sequencing was peripheral blood. The CDR3 bases are TGCGCCAGCAGCATTGGGACAGTGAACACTGAAGCTTTCTTT. Translated, it gives CASSIGTVNTEAFF.